Included here is one T cell receptor (beta chain) sequence, with context. Its antigen is still unknown. This CDR3 has 16 residues. CDR1 and CDR2 from the germline V gene are SGHNT and YYREEE (reference sequence). The trim removed 6 bases at V and 0 bases at J, leaving 9 bases unmatched. This was the immunoSEQ version 4 assay in survey mode. Sequencing was performed with immunoSEQ multiplex PCR; in TCRdb, only in-frame clones are kept and a portion is missing. The sample shows 37,000 or so clones, about 91% of them seen only once. Anti-CD3/anti-CD28 beads served as a nonspecific positive control stimulus. Responding CD4+ T cells were sorted by upregulation of both CD40 ligand and CD69. Donors were HIV-1-infected adults who began suppressive ART during chronic infection. The sample comes from a study of persistence of HIV-infected CD4 T cells.

The sequence was obtained from an adult man with HIV who was CMV-seropositive. Sequencing was performed on CD4+ T cells sorted from PBMCs after roughly 19-hour stimulation, taken from a patient who received antiretroviral therapy. This chain connects TRBV5-4 to TRBJ2-1; 7 bases agree with TRBD2. The CDR3 nucleotides are TGTGCCAGCACACGACTAGCTCAGAGCTCCTACAATGAGCAGTTCTTC. Protein sequence: CASTRLAQSSYNEQFF.